This TCR beta chain stems from a study of OX40 agonist ivuxolimab in advanced cancers. Study-wide results and caveats: Several nonresponders also turned out to have low normalized T-cell clonal expansion. With doses of 0.1-3.0 mg/kg, partial responders showed among the lowest clonal expansion.

The protocol was immunoSEQ multiplex PCR, while the TCRdb copy is restricted to in-frame clones and leaves out a portion. The sample consists of some 70,000 clones, over 80% of them appearing once. A note on this clone: The target antigen is unknown.

This TCR was recovered from an adult with an advanced solid tumor such as melanoma, head and neck, liver or kidney cancer. The sample was CD4+ or CD8+ T cells sorted from blood, taken in a trial of the OX40 agonist ivuxolimab.

CDR3 sequence: CASSSQSRATNEKLFF. As DNA, the CDR3 is TGTGCCAGCAGCTCACAATCGAGGGCAACTAATGAAAAACTGTTTTTT. The rearrangement links TRBV7-2 to TRBJ1-4, with unresolved D. This CDR3 is 16 amino acids long. V was trimmed by 4 bases and J by 0 bases, leaving 12 bases between them. Germline-derived CDR1 and CDR2 are SGHTA and FQGNSA.